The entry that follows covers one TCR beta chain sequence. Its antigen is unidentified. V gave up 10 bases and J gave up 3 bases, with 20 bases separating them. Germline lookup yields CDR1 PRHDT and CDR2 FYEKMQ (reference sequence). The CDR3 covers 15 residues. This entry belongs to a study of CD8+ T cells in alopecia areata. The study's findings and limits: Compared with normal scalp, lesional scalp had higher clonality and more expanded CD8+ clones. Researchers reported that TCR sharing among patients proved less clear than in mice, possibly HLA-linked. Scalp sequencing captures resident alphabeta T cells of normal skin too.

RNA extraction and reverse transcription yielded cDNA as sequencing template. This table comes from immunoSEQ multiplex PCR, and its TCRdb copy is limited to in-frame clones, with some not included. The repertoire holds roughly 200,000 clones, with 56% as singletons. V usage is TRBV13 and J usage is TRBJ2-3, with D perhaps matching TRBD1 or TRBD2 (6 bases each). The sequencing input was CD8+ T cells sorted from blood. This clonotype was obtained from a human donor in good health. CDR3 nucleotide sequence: TGTGCCACCGCAACGGGGGCTGAAGCAACAGATACGCAGTATTTT. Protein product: CATATGAEATDTQYF.